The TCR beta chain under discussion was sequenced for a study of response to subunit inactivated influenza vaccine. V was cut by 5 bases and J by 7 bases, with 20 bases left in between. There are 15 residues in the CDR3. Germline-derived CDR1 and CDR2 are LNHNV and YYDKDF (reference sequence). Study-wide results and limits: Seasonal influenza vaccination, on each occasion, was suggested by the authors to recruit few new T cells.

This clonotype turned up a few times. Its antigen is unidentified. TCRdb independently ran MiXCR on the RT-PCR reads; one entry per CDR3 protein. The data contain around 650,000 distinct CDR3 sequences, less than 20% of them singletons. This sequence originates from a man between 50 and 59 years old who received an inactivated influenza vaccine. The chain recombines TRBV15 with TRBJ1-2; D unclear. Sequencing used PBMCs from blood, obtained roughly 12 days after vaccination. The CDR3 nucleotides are TGTGCCACCAGCGAGTATGGAGAGGGCCGGGGTGGCTACACCTTC. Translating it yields CATSEYGEGRGGYTF. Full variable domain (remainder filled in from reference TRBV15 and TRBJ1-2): DAMVIQNPRYQVTQFGKPVTLSCSQTLNHNVMYWYQQKSSQAPKLLFHYYDKDFNNEADTPDNFQSRRPNTSFCFLDIRSPGLGDTAMYLCATSEYGEGRGGYTFGSGTRLTVV.